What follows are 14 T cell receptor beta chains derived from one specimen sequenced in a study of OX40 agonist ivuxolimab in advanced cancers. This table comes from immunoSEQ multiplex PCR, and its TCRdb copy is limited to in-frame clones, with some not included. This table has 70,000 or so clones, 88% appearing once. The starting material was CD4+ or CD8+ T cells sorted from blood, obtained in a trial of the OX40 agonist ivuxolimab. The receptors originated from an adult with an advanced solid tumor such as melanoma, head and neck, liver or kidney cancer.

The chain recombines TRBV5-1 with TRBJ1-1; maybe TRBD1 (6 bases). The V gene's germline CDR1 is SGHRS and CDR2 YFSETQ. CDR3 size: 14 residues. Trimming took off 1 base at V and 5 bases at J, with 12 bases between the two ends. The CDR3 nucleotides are TGCGCCAGCAGCTTGCAGGGGTCATATACTGAAGCTTTCTTT. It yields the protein CASSLQGSYTEAFF. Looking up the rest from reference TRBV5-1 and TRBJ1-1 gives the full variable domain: KAGVTQTPRYLIKTRGQQVTLSCSPISGHRSVSWYQQTPGQGLQFLFEYFSETQRNKGNFPGRFSGRQFSNSRSEMNVSTLELGDSALYLCASSLQGSYTEAFFGQGTRLTVV.

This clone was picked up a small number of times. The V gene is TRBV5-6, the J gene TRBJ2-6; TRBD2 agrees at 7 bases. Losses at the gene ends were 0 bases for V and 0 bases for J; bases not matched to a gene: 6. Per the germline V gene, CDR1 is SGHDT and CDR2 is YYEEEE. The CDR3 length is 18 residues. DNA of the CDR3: TGTGCCAGCAGCTTGGACGGGGGGTTACCCTCTGGGGCCAACGTCCTGACTTTC. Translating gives CASSLDGGLPSGANVLTF. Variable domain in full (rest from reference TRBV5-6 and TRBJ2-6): DAGVTQSPTHLIKTRGQQVTLRCSPKSGHDTVSWYQQALGQGPQFIFQYYEEEERQRGNFPDRFSGHQFPNYSSELNVNALLLGDSALYLCASSLDGGLPSGANVLTFGAGSRLTVL.

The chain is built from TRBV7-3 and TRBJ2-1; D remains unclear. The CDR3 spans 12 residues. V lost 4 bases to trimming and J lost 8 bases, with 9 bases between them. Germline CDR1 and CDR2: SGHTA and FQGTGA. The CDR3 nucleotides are TGTGCCAGCAGCTCATCCCGGTATGAGCAGTTCTTC. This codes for CASSSSRYEQFF. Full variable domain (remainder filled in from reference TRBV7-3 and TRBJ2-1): GAGVSQTPSNKVTEKGKYVELRCDPISGHTALYWYRQSLGQGPEFLIYFQGTGAADDSGLPNDRFFAVRPEGSVSTLKIQRTERGDSAVYLCASSSSRYEQFFGPGTRLTVL.

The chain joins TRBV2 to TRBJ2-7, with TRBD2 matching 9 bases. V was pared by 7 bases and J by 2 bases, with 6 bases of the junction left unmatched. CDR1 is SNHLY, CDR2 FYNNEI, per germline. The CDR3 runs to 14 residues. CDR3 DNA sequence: TGTGCCAGCATCGAGACTAGCGGTCCCTACGAGCAGTACTTC. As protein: CASIETSGPYEQYF.

This chain's CDR3 is CASSLERGMNNSPLHF. The CDR3 DNA follows: TGCGCCAGCAGCTTGGAGAGGGGGATGAATAATTCACCCCTCCACTTT. The rearrangement joins TRBV5-1 to TRBJ1-6; weak D call: TRBD1 (6 bases). Trimming took 0 bases from V and 5 from J, leaving 12 bases between them. Germline lookup yields CDR1 SGHRS and CDR2 YFSETQ. This CDR3 is 16 amino acids long.

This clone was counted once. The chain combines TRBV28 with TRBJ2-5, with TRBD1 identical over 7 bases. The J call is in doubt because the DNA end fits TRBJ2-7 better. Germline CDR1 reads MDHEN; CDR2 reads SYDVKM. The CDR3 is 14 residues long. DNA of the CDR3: TGTGCCAGCAGTTTAACGACAGGGAAATACGAGCAGTACTTC. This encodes CASSLTTGKYEQYF.

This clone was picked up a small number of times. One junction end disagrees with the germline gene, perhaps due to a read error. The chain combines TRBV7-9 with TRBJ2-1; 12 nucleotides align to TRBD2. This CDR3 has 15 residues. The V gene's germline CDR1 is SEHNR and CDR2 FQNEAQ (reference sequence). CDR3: CASSLASGGAGEQFF. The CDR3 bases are TGTGCCAGCAGCCTAGCTAGCGGGGGGGCAGGTGAGCAGTTCTTC.

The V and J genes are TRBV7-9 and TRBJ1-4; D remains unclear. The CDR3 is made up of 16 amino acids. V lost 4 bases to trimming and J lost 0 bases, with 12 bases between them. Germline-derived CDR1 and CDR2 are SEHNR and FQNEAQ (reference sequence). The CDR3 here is CASSYGRPTTNEKLFF. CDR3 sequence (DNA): TGTGCCAGCAGCTACGGCCGCCCAACAACTAATGAAAAACTGTTTTTT.

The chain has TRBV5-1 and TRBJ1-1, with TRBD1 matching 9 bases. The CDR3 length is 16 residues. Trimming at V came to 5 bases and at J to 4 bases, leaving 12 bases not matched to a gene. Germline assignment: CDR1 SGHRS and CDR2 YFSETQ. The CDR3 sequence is CASRPPTGGFITEAFF. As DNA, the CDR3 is TGCGCCAGCAGACCGCCCACAGGGGGCTTCATCACTGAAGCTTTCTTT.

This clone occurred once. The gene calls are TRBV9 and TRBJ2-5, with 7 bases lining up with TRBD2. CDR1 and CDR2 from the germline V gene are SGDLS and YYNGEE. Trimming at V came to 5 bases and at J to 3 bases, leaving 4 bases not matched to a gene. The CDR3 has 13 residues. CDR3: CASSWGGKETQYF. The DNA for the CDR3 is TGTGCCAGCAGTTGGGGGGGGAAAGAGACCCAGTACTTC.

The CDR3: CASSLTRGANVLTF. CDR3 sequence (DNA): TGTGCCAGCAGCTTAACGCGGGGGGCCAACGTCCTGACTTTC. The chain recombines TRBV7-3 with TRBJ2-6, with D uncertain. Germline lookup yields CDR1 SGHTA and CDR2 FQGTGA. The CDR3 sequence is 14 residues long. V lost 0 bases, J lost 4 bases, and 4 bases lay in between.

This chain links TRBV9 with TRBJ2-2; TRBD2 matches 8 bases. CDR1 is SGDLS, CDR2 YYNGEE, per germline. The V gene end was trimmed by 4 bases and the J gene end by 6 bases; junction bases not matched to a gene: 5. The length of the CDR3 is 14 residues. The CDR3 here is CASSLLTSAGELFF. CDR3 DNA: TGTGCCAGCAGCCTCCTGACTAGCGCCGGGGAGCTGTTTTTT.

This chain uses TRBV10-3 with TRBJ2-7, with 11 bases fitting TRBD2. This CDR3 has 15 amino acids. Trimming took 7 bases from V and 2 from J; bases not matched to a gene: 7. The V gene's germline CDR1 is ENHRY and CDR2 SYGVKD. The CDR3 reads CAITKGTSGTYEQYF. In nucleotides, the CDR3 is TGTGCCATCACCAAAGGGACTAGCGGAACCTACGAGCAGTACTTC.

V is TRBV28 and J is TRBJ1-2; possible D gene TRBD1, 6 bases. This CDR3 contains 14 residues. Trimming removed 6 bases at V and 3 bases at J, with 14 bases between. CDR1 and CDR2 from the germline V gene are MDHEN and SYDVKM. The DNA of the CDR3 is TGTGCCAGCAGCGTAGGACAGTACGACTATGGCTACACCTTC. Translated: CASSVGQYDYGYTF.